Listed below are T cell receptor beta chains from one sample, sequenced in a study of siplizumab effects on memory and regulatory T cells. Only in-frame clones appear in the TCRdb table, and some are missing; sequencing was by immunoSEQ multiplex PCR. The sample records roughly 100,000 clones, 90% to 95% being singletons. Sequencing was carried out using CD4+ T cells sorted from blood. The receptors derive from a human donor in good health. CDR3s include the opening cysteine and the closing phenylalanine or tryptophan. Each record gives: clone size, J gene, CDR3 length, V gene, D gene, CDR3 DNA, CDR3 protein. D genes are given only for firm matches. Part of the rows lack a size; the others show once, few, many or a class for expanded clones.

size: NA; J: TRBJ1-5; length: 13; V: TRBV29-1; D: TRBD1; DNA: TGCAGCGTGCACACAGGGGAAGGTCAGCCCCAGCATTTT; CDR3: CSVHTGEGQPQHF
size: NA; J: TRBJ2-1; length: 15; V: TRBV19; D: NA; DNA: TGTGCCAGTTCCGCCTGGCCCCGGTCTAACAATGAGCAGTTCTTC; CDR3: CASSAWPRSNNEQFF
size: NA; J: TRBJ2-1; length: 15; V: TRBV7-6; D: TRBD2; DNA: TGTGCCAGCAGCTATAGCGGGACCTTTAGCAATGAGCAGTTCTTC; CDR3: CASSYSGTFSNEQFF
size: NA; J: TRBJ2-1; length: 15; V: TRBV27; D: TRBD2; DNA: TGTGCCAGCGTTAGCGGATTGCGGGGGGGGGATGAGCAGTTCTTC; CDR3: CASVSGLRGGDEQFF
size: NA; J: TRBJ2-1; length: 16; V: TRBV28; D: NA; DNA: TGTGCCAGCAGCCCCCAGGGACAAGAGCCGAGGGATGAGCAGTTCTTC; CDR3: CASSPQGQEPRDEQFF
size: NA; J: TRBJ1-1; length: 16; V: TRBV4-2; D: NA; DNA: TGTGCCAGCAGCCCTTCCAGCAGGGAGGTGGGCACTGAAGCTTTCTTT; CDR3: CASSPSSREVGTEAFF
size: NA; J: TRBJ2-1; length: 14; V: TRBV9; D: NA; DNA: TGTGCCAGCAACAGGGCGCTTCCCAACAATGAGCAGTTCTTC; CDR3: CASNRALPNNEQFF
size: NA; J: TRBJ2-2; length: 14; V: TRBV18; D: NA; DNA: TGTGCCAGCTCACCCCAGCCGGGGGTTGGGGAGCTGTTTTTT; CDR3: CASSPQPGVGELFF
size: NA; J: TRBJ2-5; length: 13; V: TRBV4-2; D: NA; DNA: TGTGCCAGCAGCCTTAAACCCCAAGAGACCCAGTACTTC; CDR3: CASSLKPQETQYF
size: NA; J: TRBJ2-2; length: 15; V: TRBV6-1; D: NA; DNA: TGTGCCAGCAGTGAATATCTAGCGAACACCGGGGAGCTGTTTTTT; CDR3: CASSEYLANTGELFF
size: NA; J: TRBJ1-1; length: 14; V: TRBV14; D: NA; DNA: TGTGCCAGCAGCCAAGGGGGTGTGAACACTGAAGCTTTCTTT; CDR3: CASSQGGVNTEAFF
size: NA; J: TRBJ2-7; length: 14; V: TRBV7-8; D: NA; DNA: TGTGCCAGCAGCTCGGACTGGATTTCGCACGAGCAGTACTTC; CDR3: CASSSDWISHEQYF
size: NA; J: TRBJ2-2; length: 15; V: TRBV5-1; D: NA; DNA: TGCGCCAGCAGCTTGGGCGGGACCAACACCGGGGAGCTGTTTTTT; CDR3: CASSLGGTNTGELFF
size: NA; J: TRBJ2-1; length: 15; V: TRBV5-1; D: TRBD1; DNA: TGCGCCAGCAGCTTGTTAACAGGGGGCCGGAATGAGCAGTTCTTC; CDR3: CASSLLTGGRNEQFF
size: NA; J: TRBJ1-2; length: 12; V: TRBV28; D: TRBD1; DNA: TGTGCCAGCTCGGGACAGAGCTATGGCTACACCTTC; CDR3: CASSGQSYGYTF
size: once; J: TRBJ2-5; length: 13; V: TRBV6-5; D: NA; DNA: TGTGCCAGCAGCCGAGGACTGGAAGAGACCCAGTACTTC; CDR3: CASSRGLEETQYF
size: NA; J: TRBJ2-7; length: 16; V: TRBV27; D: NA; DNA: TGTGCCAGCAGTCCCCTAGACACCTTAGAGAACTACGAGCAGTACTTC; CDR3: CASSPLDTLENYEQYF
size: NA; J: TRBJ2-7; length: 15; V: TRBV5-6; D: TRBD1; DNA: TGTGCCAGCAGCTTTGTTGGGACAGGGACCTACGAGCAGTACTTC; CDR3: CASSFVGTGTYEQYF
size: NA; J: TRBJ1-2; length: 13; V: TRBV11-2; D: NA; DNA: TGTGCCAGCAGCCTCGACAGGAGCTATGGCTACACCTTC; CDR3: CASSLDRSYGYTF
size: NA; J: TRBJ1-5; length: 17; V: TRBV28; D: NA; DNA: TGTGCCAGCAGTTTAAGTGGGGGTACCTATAGCAATCAGCCCCAGCATTTT; CDR3: CASSLSGGTYSNQPQHF
size: NA; J: TRBJ2-3; length: 17; V: TRBV10-3; D: TRBD2; DNA: TGTGCCATCAGCCTAGCGGGAGGGTTTGAGGGCACAGATACGCAGTATTTT; CDR3: CAISLAGGFEGTDTQYF
size: NA; J: TRBJ1-1; length: 13; V: TRBV7-2; D: NA; DNA: TGTGCCAGCAGCTTATTTAGTCGGTATGAAGCTTTCTTT; CDR3: CASSLFSRYEAFF
size: NA; J: TRBJ2-7; length: 14; V: TRBV28; D: TRBD2; DNA: TGTGCCAGCAGTCCTCCGCGGGGGGGGTCCGAGCAGTACTTC; CDR3: CASSPPRGGSEQYF
size: NA; J: TRBJ2-4; length: 17; V: TRBV19; D: NA; DNA: TGTGCCAGTACCTTAGGTGGCAGGGGTAGAGGAGTGGACATTCAGTACTTC; CDR3: CASTLGGRGRGVDIQYF
size: NA; J: TRBJ2-7; length: 15; V: TRBV5-6; D: NA; DNA: TGTGCCAGCAGGATAGCCGGGTCCCCCTCCTACGAGCAGTACTTC; CDR3: CASRIAGSPSYEQYF
size: NA; J: TRBJ2-2; length: 16; V: TRBV7-8; D: TRBD2; DNA: TGTGCCAGCAGCCCCATTAGCGGGAGTGTGGCCGGGGAGCTGTTTTTT; CDR3: CASSPISGSVAGELFF
size: once; J: TRBJ2-3; length: 18; V: TRBV7-6; D: TRBD1; DNA: TGTGCCAGCAGCCACCATTCCGGGACAGGGTCGATTGGGATGGCGCAGTATTTT; CDR3: CASSHHSGTGSIGMAQYF
size: NA; J: TRBJ1-5; length: 12; V: TRBV6-5; D: NA; DNA: TGTGCCAGCAGTGAAGATCTACAGCCCCAGCATTTT; CDR3: CASSEDLQPQHF
size: NA; J: TRBJ2-7; length: 17; V: TRBV7-2; D: TRBD2; DNA: TGTGCCAGCAGCTTAATGGCAATAGCGGGAGGCGCCTACGAGCAGTACTTC; CDR3: CASSLMAIAGGAYEQYF
size: NA; J: TRBJ2-7; length: 18; V: TRBV28; D: NA; DNA: TGTGCCAGCAGTGCACCACCCTTCGGGGCGACCACCTACTACGAGCAGTACTTC; CDR3: CASSAPPFGATTYYEQYF
size: NA; J: TRBJ2-2; length: 15; V: TRBV11-3; D: NA; DNA: TGTGCCAGCAGTTCAAACGGGGGTCTCACCGGGGAGCTGTTTTTT; CDR3: CASSSNGGLTGELFF
size: NA; J: TRBJ1-1; length: 12; V: TRBV5-4; D: NA; DNA: TGTGCCAGCAGTGCGGGGTACACTGAAGCTTTCTTT; CDR3: CASSAGYTEAFF
size: NA; J: TRBJ2-7; length: 11; V: TRBV6-5; D: NA; DNA: TGTGCCAGCAAGGGTTCCTACGAGCAGTACTTC; CDR3: CASKGSYEQYF